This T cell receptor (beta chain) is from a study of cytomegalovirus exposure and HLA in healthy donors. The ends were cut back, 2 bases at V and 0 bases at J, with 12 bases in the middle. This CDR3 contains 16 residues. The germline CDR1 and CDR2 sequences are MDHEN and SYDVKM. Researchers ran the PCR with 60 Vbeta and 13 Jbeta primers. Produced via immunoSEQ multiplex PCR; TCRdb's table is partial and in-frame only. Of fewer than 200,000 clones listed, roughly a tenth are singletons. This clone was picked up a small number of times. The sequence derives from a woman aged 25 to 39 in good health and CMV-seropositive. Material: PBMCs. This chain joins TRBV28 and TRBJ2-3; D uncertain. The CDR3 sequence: CASSLPPSASTDTQYF. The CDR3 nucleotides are TGTGCCAGCAGTTTACCCCCAAGTGCGAGCACAGATACGCAGTATTTT.